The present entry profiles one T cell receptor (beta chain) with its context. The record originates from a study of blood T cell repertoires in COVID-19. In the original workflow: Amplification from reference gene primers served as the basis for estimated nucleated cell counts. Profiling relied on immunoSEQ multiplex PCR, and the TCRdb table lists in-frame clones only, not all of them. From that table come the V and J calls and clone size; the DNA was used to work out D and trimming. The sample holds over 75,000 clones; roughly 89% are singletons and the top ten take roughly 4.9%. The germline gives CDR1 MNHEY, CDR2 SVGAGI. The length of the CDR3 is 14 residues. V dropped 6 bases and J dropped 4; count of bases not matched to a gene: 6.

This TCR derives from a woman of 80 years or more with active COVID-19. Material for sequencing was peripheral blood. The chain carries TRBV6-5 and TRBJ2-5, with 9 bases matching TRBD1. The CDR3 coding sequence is TGTGCCAGCAGGCTTACAGGGGGCGGAGAGACCCAGTACTTC. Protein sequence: CASRLTGGGETQYF.